This entry describes one TCR beta chain. The data derive from a study of shared clonotypes between healthy human individuals. Germline CDR1 reads GTSNPN; CDR2 reads SVGIG (reference sequence). V shed 2 bases and J shed 3 bases, with 8 bases lying between them. The CDR3 spans 13 residues. The unsorted PBMC sample used ten immunoSEQ deep assay plates. In the authors' methods: ImmunoSEQ supplied junction-only sequences lacking quality scores, so filtering was different. TCRdb's copy holds only in-frame clones and misses some; the assay was immunoSEQ multiplex PCR. The DNA gave D and trimming, while V, J and clone size come from that table. The table records 97,000 or so clones, about half of them present only once.

The receptor was derived from a woman in her 40s in good health. Some clones in this sample may be carry-over from other donors' samples. This chain links TRBV30 with TRBJ1-5, with D unresolved. Input material: PBMCs. This CDR3 reads CAWSRRNNQPQHF. CDR3 nucleotides: TGTGCCTGGAGTCGGCGTAACAATCAGCCCCAGCATTTT.